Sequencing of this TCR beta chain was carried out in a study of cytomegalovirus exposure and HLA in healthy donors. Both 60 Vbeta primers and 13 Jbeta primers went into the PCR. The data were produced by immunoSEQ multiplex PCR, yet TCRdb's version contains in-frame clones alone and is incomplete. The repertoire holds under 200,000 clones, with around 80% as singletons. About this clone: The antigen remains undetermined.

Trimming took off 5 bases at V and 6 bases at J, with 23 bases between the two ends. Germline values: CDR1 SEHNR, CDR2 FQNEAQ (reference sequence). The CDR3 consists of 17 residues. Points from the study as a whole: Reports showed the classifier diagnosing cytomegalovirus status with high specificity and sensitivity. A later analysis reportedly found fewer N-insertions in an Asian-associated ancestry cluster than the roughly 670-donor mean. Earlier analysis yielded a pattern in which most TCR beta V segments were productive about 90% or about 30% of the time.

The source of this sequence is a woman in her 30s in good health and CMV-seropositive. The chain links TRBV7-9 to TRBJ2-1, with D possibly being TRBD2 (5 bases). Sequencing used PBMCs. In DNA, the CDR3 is TGTGCCAGCAGCCCACTGCGGGCCCGAATACTTTTCAATGAGCAGTTCTTC. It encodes CASSPLRARILFNEQFF.